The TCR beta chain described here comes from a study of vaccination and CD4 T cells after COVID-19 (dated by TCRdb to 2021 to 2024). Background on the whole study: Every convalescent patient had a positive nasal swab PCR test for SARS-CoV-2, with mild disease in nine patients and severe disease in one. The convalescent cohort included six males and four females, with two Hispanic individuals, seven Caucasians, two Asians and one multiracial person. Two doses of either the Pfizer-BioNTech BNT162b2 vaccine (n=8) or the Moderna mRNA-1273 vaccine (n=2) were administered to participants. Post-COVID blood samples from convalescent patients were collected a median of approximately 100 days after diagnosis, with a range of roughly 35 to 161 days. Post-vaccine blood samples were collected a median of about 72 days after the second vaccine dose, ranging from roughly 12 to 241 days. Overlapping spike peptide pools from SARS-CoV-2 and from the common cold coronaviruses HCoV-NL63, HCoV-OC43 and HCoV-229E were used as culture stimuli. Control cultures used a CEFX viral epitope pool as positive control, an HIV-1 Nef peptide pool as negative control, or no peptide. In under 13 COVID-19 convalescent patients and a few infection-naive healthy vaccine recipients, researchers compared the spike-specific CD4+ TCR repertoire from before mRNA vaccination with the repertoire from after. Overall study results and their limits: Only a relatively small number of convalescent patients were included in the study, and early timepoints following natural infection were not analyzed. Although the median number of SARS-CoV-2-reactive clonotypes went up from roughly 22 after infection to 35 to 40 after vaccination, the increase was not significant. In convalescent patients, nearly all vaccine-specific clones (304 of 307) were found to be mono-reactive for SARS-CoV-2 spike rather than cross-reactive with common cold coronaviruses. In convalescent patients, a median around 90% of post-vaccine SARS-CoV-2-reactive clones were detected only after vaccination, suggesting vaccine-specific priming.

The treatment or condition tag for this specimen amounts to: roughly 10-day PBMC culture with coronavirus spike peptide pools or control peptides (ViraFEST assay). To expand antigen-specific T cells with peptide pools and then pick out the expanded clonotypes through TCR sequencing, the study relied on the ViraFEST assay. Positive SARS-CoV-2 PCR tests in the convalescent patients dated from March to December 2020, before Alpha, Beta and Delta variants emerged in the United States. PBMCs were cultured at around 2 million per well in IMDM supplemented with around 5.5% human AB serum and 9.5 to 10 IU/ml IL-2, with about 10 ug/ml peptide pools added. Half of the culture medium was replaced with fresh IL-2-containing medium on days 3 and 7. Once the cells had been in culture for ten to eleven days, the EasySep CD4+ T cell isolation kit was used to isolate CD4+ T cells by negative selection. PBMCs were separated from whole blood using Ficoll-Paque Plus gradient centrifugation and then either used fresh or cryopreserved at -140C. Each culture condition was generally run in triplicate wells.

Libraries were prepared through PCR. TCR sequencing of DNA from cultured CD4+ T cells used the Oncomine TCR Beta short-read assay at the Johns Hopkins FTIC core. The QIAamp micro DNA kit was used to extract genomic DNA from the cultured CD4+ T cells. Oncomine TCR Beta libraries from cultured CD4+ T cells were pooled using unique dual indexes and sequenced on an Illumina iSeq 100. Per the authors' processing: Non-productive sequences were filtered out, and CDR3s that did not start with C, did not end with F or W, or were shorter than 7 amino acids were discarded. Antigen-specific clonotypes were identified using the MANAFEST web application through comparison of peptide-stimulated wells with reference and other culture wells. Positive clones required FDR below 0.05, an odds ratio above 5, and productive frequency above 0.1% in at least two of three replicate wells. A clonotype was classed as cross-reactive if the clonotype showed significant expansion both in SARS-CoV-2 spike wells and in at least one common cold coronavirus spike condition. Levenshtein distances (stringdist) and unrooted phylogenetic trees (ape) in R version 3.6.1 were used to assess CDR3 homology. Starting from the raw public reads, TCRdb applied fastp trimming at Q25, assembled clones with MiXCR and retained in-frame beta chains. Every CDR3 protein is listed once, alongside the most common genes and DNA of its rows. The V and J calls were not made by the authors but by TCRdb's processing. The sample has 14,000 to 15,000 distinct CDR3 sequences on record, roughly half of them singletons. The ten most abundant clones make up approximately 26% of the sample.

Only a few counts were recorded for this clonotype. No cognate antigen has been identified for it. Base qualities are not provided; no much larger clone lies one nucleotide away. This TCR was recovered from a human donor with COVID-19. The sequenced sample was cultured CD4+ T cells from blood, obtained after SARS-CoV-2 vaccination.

The CDR3 has the sequence CASSLWQENTIYF. The sequenced DNA: TGTGCCAGCAGCTTATGGCAAGAAAACACCATATATTTT. This chain is built from TRBV7-8 and TRBJ1-3; the D gene cannot be named for sure. The germline V gene supplies CDR1 SGHVS and CDR2 FQNEAQ. V drops 2 bases and J drops 6 bases, leaving 8 bases in between. Inclusive of the bounding cysteine and phenylalanine, the CDR3 is 13 residues long. Left in the record is the CDR3 DNA by itself, 39 bases read in frame from the first base.